This T cell receptor (beta chain) was captured by sequencing in a study of regulatory T cells in long-lasting Graves disease. Overall study results and limits: Newly diagnosed disease favored TRBV20-1 and TRBJ2-1 over persistent disease.

Libraries of TCR beta came from iRepertoire HTBI primers plus Arm-PCR of CDR3 regions. TCRdb reprocessed the multiplex PCR reads via MiXCR and lists one record per CDR3 protein. The repertoire holds 310,000 or so distinct CDR3 sequences, with around 20% as singletons. Time point indicated: persistent/refractory GD, antithyroid drugs over 5 years with positive TRAb. Making the TCR library involved RNA that had been extracted from PBMCs. V was cut by 2 bases and J by 5 bases, with 12 bases left in between. The CDR3 is made up of 14 amino acids. Germline V lookup: CDR1 SEHNR, CDR2 FQNEAQ (reference sequence). This clonotype was detected many times. The antigen is not known.

The TCR sequence derives from a female donor with Graves disease. The chain employs TRBV7-9 and TRBJ1-1; tentative D call: TRBD1 (6 bases). The material was peripheral blood mononuclear cells (PBMCs), obtained when the disease was refractory, from a patient treated with antithyroid drugs. This CDR3 is CASSLTDSLTEAFF. The CDR3 nucleotides are TGTGCCAGCAGCTTAACGGACAGCCTAACTGAAGCTTTCTTT.